The source of this T cell receptor beta chain is a study of regulatory T cells in long-lasting Graves disease. In the case of this clonotype: Antigen specificity is unknown.

Whole-study findings and limits: Only a small sample size was used, which may have cut accuracy. Comparison showed that persistent patients shared more public clonotypes (about 3,000) than new patients (about 880).

With iRepertoire HTBI primers and Arm-PCR of CDR3 regions, TCR beta libraries were built. MiXCR, run by TCRdb on the multiplex PCR reads, gives a single entry per CDR3 protein. Of about 540,000 distinct CDR3 sequences in the sample, approximately 13% were seen once. This CDR3 is built from 14 residues. Germline trimming cut 2 bases from V and 2 bases from J; bases unmatched to any gene: 6. Germline loops: CDR1 DFQATT, CDR2 SNEGSKA (reference sequence). Time point defined: newly diagnosed GD, antithyroid drugs for less than 3 months. RNA from PBMCs was the source of the TCR library. Separately, the same data were catalogued under a study of T cells in Graves' hyperthyroidism and ophthalmopathy.

The sequence was collected from a man younger than 40 with Graves disease. The chain combines TRBV20-1 with TRBJ2-7; TRBD2 matches 7 bases. The sequencing used peripheral blood mononuclear cells (PBMCs), collected at new diagnosis, from a patient treated with antithyroid drugs. CDR3: CSARKGLLTYEQYF. In nucleotides, the CDR3 is TGCAGTGCTAGAAAGGGACTACTGACCTACGAGCAGTACTTC.